Below, 22 T cell receptor beta chains from the same sample are listed, as sequenced in a study of sequential checkpoint blockade in melanoma. Treatment in this sample: randomized to nivolumab then ipilimumab (arm A) or the reverse (arm B). The protocol was immunoSEQ multiplex PCR, while the TCRdb copy is restricted to in-frame clones and leaves out a portion. Among 2,500 to 3,000 clones listed, around 20% were seen once. The sample was tumor tissue (inferred from file names), taken from a patient given nivolumab and ipilimumab in sequence. The receptors shown here come from a human patient with melanoma. Some clones in this sample may be carry-over from other donors' samples.

In this sample, this clone turned up many times. V and J are TRBV9 and TRBJ2-1; no definite D call. The CDR3 has 16 residues. Germline V gene data show CDR1 as SGDLS and CDR2 as YYNGEE. V gave up 0 bases and J gave up 6 bases, with 16 bases separating them. The CDR3 here is CASSVADGLLGNEQFF. CDR3 DNA sequence: TGTGCCAGCAGCGTAGCTGATGGGCTCTTAGGCAATGAGCAGTTCTTC.

The sample holds a few counts of this clone. The J gene is TRBJ2-3, the V gene TRBV10-2, with D maybe TRBD1 (6 bases). V was pared by 6 bases and J by 3 bases, with 10 bases between. This CDR3 comprises 13 residues. Germline V lookup: CDR1 WSHSY, CDR2 SAAADI. The CDR3 protein is CASRDSQTDTQYF. Written as DNA, the CDR3 is TGCGCCAGCAGGGACAGTCAGACAGATACGCAGTATTTT.

The CDR3 loop reads CASSRDGGVNEKLFF. DNA for the CDR3: TGCGCCAGCAGCCGAGATGGAGGGGTGAATGAAAAACTGTTTTTT. The J gene is TRBJ1-4, the V gene TRBV4-1; D might be TRBD1 (5 bases). Germline-derived CDR1 and CDR2 are MGHRA and YSYEKL. V shed 4 bases and J shed 5 bases, with 14 bases lying between them. The CDR3 has 15 residues.

This clone has more than one count but fewer than ten. The J gene is TRBJ2-1, the V gene TRBV4-1; 9 bases match TRBD2. Germline CDR1 is MGHRA and CDR2 is YSYEKL. The CDR3 covers 17 residues. V lost 0 bases, J lost 7 bases, and 10 bases stayed unmatched. CDR3 amino acids: CASSQELAGPLLNEQFF. The CDR3 DNA is TGCGCCAGCAGCCAAGAACTAGCGGGCCCTCTCCTGAATGAGCAGTTCTTC.

V usage is TRBV6-8 and J usage is TRBJ1-3, with D perhaps matching TRBD1 (5 bases). Per germline, CDR1 MNHGY and CDR2 SAAAGT. The ends were cut back, 7 bases at V and 3 bases at J, with 13 bases in the middle. The CDR3 runs to 14 residues. The CDR3 reads CASIDSIHGNTIYF. CDR3 nucleotides: TGTGCCAGCATCGACAGTATACATGGAAACACCATATATTTT.

This clone was observed a handful of times. Its ends do not fully match the called genes, so a read error is possible. The chain employs TRBV18 and TRBJ2-7, with D possibly TRBD1 on 6 matching bases. The germline gives CDR1 KGHSH, CDR2 LQKENI. The CDR3 is 12 amino acids. This CDR3 reads CASSNRAYGQYF. The CDR3 DNA follows: TGTGCCAGCTCAAACAGGGCATACGGGCAGTACTTC.

The chain uses TRBV25-1 and TRBJ2-3; tentatively, D is TRBD2 (6 bases). Trimming removed 2 bases from V and 3 bases from J, with 12 bases in between. The CDR3 loop spans 15 amino acids. Germline assignment: CDR1 MGHDK and CDR2 SYGVNS. CDR3 loop: CASSEAGPITDTQYF. CDR3 nucleotide sequence: TGTGCCAGCAGTGAAGCGGGGCCCATTACAGATACGCAGTATTTT.

The DNA of the CDR3 is TGTGCCAGCAGCCTTGGATCGGGGGAGGCCTACGAGCAGTACTTC. Amino acids: CASSLGSGEAYEQYF. This chain links TRBV14 with TRBJ2-7; D may be TRBD2 (6 bases). The ends were cut back, 4 bases at V and 2 bases at J, with 15 bases in the middle. Germline V CDR1 and CDR2: SGHDN, FVKESK. The CDR3 is 15 amino acids.

This clone appeared a few times. This rearrangement joins TRBV30 to TRBJ2-2; 9 bases are shared with TRBD2. This CDR3 comprises 16 residues. Germline lookup yields CDR1 GTSNPN and CDR2 SVGIG (reference sequence). V shed 3 bases, J shed 7 bases, and the junction held 12 bases outside the gene matches. The CDR3 protein is CAWSASGANRGGELFF. Here the CDR3 DNA reads TGTGCCTGGAGCGCTAGCGGGGCAAACAGGGGCGGGGAGCTGTTTTTT.

The DNA for the CDR3 is TGTGCCACCAGCAGAGATAATCAGGGCACTCATGAGCAGTTCTTC. This codes for CATSRDNQGTHEQFF. The chain links TRBV15 to TRBJ2-1, with D perhaps matching TRBD1 (5 bases). Trimming removed 0 bases from V and 8 bases from J, with 14 bases in between. Germline values: CDR1 LNHNV, CDR2 YYDKDF (reference sequence). This CDR3 is 15 amino acids long.

The gene calls are TRBV5-1 and TRBJ1-6; 7 bases agree with TRBD1. Germline trimming cut 5 bases from V and 5 bases from J; bases unmatched to any gene: 7. The germline V gene encodes CDR1 SGHRS and CDR2 YFSETQ. This CDR3 spans 15 amino acids. The CDR3 loop is CASRRDSSDNSPLHF. The CDR3, as DNA: TGCGCCAGCAGGCGGGACAGCTCAGATAATTCACCCCTCCACTTT.

By sample fraction, this clone is medium-sized. This chain uses TRBV19 with TRBJ1-2; no clear D gene. The V and J ends lost 7 bases and 8 bases respectively, with 17 bases between them. The CDR3 contains 13 residues. Germline CDR1 LNHDA, CDR2 SQIVND (reference sequence). The CDR3 protein is CASTQDTLSGYTF. The CDR3 DNA reads as TGTGCCAGTACCCAAGATACCCTATCGGGCTACACCTTC.

The rearrangement uses TRBV11-3 and TRBJ2-1, with TRBD1 identical over 8 bases. This CDR3 is 14 amino acids long. Germline trimming cut 4 bases from V and 3 bases from J; bases unmatched to any gene: 2. Germline V gene data show CDR1 as SGHNT and CDR2 as YENEEA. CDR3 sequence: CASSSGTGYNEQFF. In nucleotides, the CDR3 is TGTGCCAGCAGCTCCGGGACAGGCTACAATGAGCAGTTCTTC.

By share of the sample, this clone is large. This chain joins TRBV6-8 and TRBJ2-5, with a weak D call TRBD2 (6 bases). Trimming stripped 7 bases from V and 0 bases from J, with 12 bases between. The CDR3 sequence is 14 residues long. Germline loops: CDR1 MNHGY, CDR2 SAAAGT. The DNA of the CDR3 is TGTGCCAGCATCGGGGGACGGGACCAAGAGACCCAGTACTTC. The encoded protein is CASIGGRDQETQYF.

V gene TRBV19 combines with J gene TRBJ2-7; 12 nucleotides agree with TRBD2. The CDR3 totals 17 residues. V was clipped by 4 bases and J by 0 bases; unmatched bases: 7. The germline V gene encodes CDR1 LNHDA and CDR2 SQIVND (reference sequence). The CDR3 spells CASSTTSGGISSYEQYF. The CDR3 DNA reads as TGTGCCAGTAGTACTACTAGCGGGGGGATCAGCTCCTACGAGCAGTACTTC. Drawing the rest from reference TRBV19 and TRBJ2-7, the complete variable domain is DGGITQSPKYLFRKEGQNVTLSCEQNLNHDAMYWYRQDPGQGLRLIYYSQIVNDFQKGDIAEGYSVSREKKESFPLTVTSAQKNPTAFYLCASSTTSGGISSYEQYFGPGTRLTVT.

The CDR3 here is CASSTGTSMYQETQYF. The CDR3 DNA reads as TGCGCCAGCAGCACCGGGACTAGCATGTACCAAGAGACCCAGTACTTC. The chain couples TRBV5-1 to TRBJ2-5; TRBD2 matches at 9 bases. J lost 0 bases, V lost 4 bases, and 7 bases had no gene match. The CDR3 is made up of 16 amino acids. In germline, CDR1 is SGHRS, CDR2 YFSETQ. Full variable domain (outside the CDR3, taken from reference TRBV5-1 and TRBJ2-5): KAGVTQTPRYLIKTRGQQVTLSCSPISGHRSVSWYQQTPGQGLQFLFEYFSETQRNKGNFPGRFSGRQFSNSRSEMNVSTLELGDSALYLCASSTGTSMYQETQYFGPGTRLLVL.

This clone was observed a few times. The chain recombines TRBV9 with TRBJ2-4; D tentatively reads TRBD1 or TRBD2 (5 bases each). The CDR3 extends over 17 amino acids. V was trimmed by 0 bases and J by 1 base, leaving 14 bases between them. The germline gives CDR1 SGDLS, CDR2 YYNGEE. CDR3 in DNA: TGTGCCAGCAGCGTAGATCCAGCTTGGGGGGCCAAAAACATTCAGTACTTC. Translation gives CASSVDPAWGAKNIQYF.

This clone was seen only a few times. The chain links TRBV11-3 to TRBJ2-2; tentatively, D is TRBD2 (5 bases). Germline assignment: CDR1 SGHNT and CDR2 YENEEA. Trimming took off 5 bases at V and 4 bases at J, with 14 bases between the two ends. The CDR3 length is 15 residues. The CDR3 loop reads CASSPASAGTGELFF. The CDR3 DNA is TGTGCCAGCAGCCCGGCGAGCGCGGGCACCGGGGAGCTGTTTTTT.

The V gene is TRBV11-3, the J gene TRBJ2-3; D gene uncertain. Germline CDR1 and CDR2: SGHNT and YENEEA. The CDR3 runs to 15 residues. V dropped 5 bases and J dropped 6 bases, with 18 bases sitting between them. CDR3 protein: CASSPTPTSLDTQYF. DNA for the CDR3: TGTGCCAGCAGCCCTACCCCCACTTCCCTGGATACGCAGTATTTT. The complete variable domain, with remaining parts taken from reference TRBV11-3 and TRBJ2-3, reads EAGVVQSPRYKIIEKKQPVAFWCNPISGHNTLYWYLQNLGQGPELLIRYENEEAVDDSQLPKDRFSAERLKGVDSTLKIQPAELGDSAVYLCASSPTPTSLDTQYFGPGTRLTVL.

This chain connects TRBV23-1 to TRBJ2-3; 7 bases fit TRBD1. TRBV23-1 falls under the ORF class, with uncertain function. J gave up 2 bases and V 3 bases, and 11 bases lay outside the gene matches. The CDR3 runs to 17 residues. The CDR3 loop reads CASSQFAGTAVTDTQYF. Written as DNA, the CDR3 is TGCGCCAGCAGTCAGTTCGCCGGGACAGCGGTCACAGATACGCAGTATTTT.

The chain joins TRBV29-1 to TRBJ2-3; D may be TRBD2 (5 bases). CDR3 length: 12 amino acids. Trimming shortened V by 6 bases and J by 4 bases, and 11 bases separated the two germline ends. Germline-derived CDR1 and CDR2 are SQVTM and ANQGSEA. The CDR3 coding sequence is TGCAGCGTAACCACTAGGGCAGATACGCAGTATTTT. Amino acids: CSVTTRADTQYF.

The CDR3 sequence: CASSLGQGVFEKLFF. The CDR3, as DNA: TGTGCCAGCAGCTTAGGTCAAGGGGTTTTCGAAAAACTGTTTTTT. The chain employs TRBV11-3 and TRBJ1-4; TRBD1 might be the D (5 bases). The germline gives CDR1 SGHNT, CDR2 YENEEA. V was clipped by 1 base and J by 8 bases, with 14 bases between them. This CDR3 has 15 amino acids. The variable domain in full, completed from reference TRBV11-3 and TRBJ1-4, reads EAGVVQSPRYKIIEKKQPVAFWCNPISGHNTLYWYLQNLGQGPELLIRYENEEAVDDSQLPKDRFSAERLKGVDSTLKIQPAELGDSAVYLCASSLGQGVFEKLFFGSGTQLSVL.